This T cell receptor beta chain was identified during a study of regulatory T cells in long-lasting Graves disease. Construction of TCR beta libraries relied on iRepertoire HTBI primers and on Arm-PCR targeting CDR3 regions. MiXCR, run by TCRdb on the multiplex PCR reads, gives a single entry per CDR3 protein. The sample yields roughly 350,000 distinct CDR3 sequences, about 17% seen once. Per germline, CDR1 MNHEY and CDR2 SMNVEV (reference sequence). The V and J ends lost 3 bases and 8 bases, in that order; junction bases with no gene match: 9. The CDR3 has 14 residues. The sample holds many counts of this clonotype. Time point: newly diagnosed GD, antithyroid drugs for less than 3 months. Scientists built the TCR library using RNA that was extracted from PBMCs. An endocrinology department in Xi'an, China, supplied the patients. The same sample was also used in a study of T cells in Graves' hyperthyroidism and ophthalmopathy. Per that paper: Patients aged 18 to 65 had newly diagnosed hyperthyroidism of under 2 months' duration. Exclusion of a patient resulted from uncontrolled infection, other autoimmune disease, pregnancy or lactation.

The starting material was peripheral blood mononuclear cells (PBMCs), obtained at new diagnosis, from a patient treated with antithyroid drugs. The genes are TRBV27 and TRBJ1-2; 7 nucleotides agree with TRBD1. The sequence came from a woman younger than 30 with Graves disease. In nucleotides, the CDR3 is TGTGCCAGCAGTTTCGGACAGGCCATGGAGGGCTACACCTTC. Its protein product is CASSFGQAMEGYTF.